Here is one T cell receptor (beta chain) with its context. Antigen unknown. This sample is drawn from a study of cytomegalovirus exposure and HLA in healthy donors. Researchers ran the PCR with 60 Vbeta and 13 Jbeta primers. This table comes from immunoSEQ multiplex PCR, and its TCRdb copy is limited to in-frame clones, with some not included. There are under 200,000 clones in the sample; roughly four fifths occur only once, and more than 0.5% lies in the top ten. General study results and limits: Links to common viral pathogens appeared, in a later analysis, for several of the most significant clusters. In a later analysis, TCR beta V- and J-gene trimming showed a link to a missense DCLRE1C variant. An analysis that came later showed most CMV-associated TCR beta chains appearing HLA-restricted. A reported reduction in N-insertions relative to the roughly 610-donor mean was seen in an Asian-associated ancestry cluster in a later analysis.

After removal of 6 bases from V and 3 bases from J, the junction contained 7 bases not matched to a gene. The germline V gene encodes CDR1 MDHEN and CDR2 SYDVKM. This CDR3 contains 15 residues. Sequenced: PBMCs. This receptor was identified in a woman aged 45-60 years in good health and CMV-seronegative. The chain combines TRBV28 with TRBJ2-7; 11 positions match TRBD1. This CDR3 is CASSPVDRGRYEQYF. DNA for the CDR3: TGTGCCAGCAGCCCCGTGGACAGGGGGCGCTACGAGCAGTACTTC.